The 15 T cell receptor beta chains reported below all come from one sample, sequenced in a study of blood T cells in healthy people across ages. Using a J-beta primer mix together with a sample-barcoded 5' primer, a second PCR was run for roughly 6 to 12 cycles. TCRdb called the 5' RACE reads again in MiXCR, with one record for every CDR3 protein. The table includes about 320,000 distinct CDR3 sequences, around 29% detected once. What was sequenced was blood. The receptors shown here come from an older woman in good health.

The rearrangement uses TRBV24-1 and TRBJ2-7; D ambiguous. Judging by the DNA end, TRBJ2-1 fits better; the J call may be wrong. The CDR3 length is 12 residues. Germline assignment: CDR1 KGHDR and CDR2 SFDVKD. DNA for the CDR3: TGTGCCACCAGTGATTTGACTGACGAGCAGTTCTTC. It yields the protein CATSDLTDEQFF.

This clonotype has more than one count but fewer than ten. The chain links TRBV7-9 to TRBJ2-1; D is perhaps TRBD2 (5 bases). The end of the DNA is better explained by TRBJ2-7, so the J call may be wrong. Germline assignment: CDR1 SEHNR and CDR2 FQNEAQ (reference sequence). This CDR3 has 17 residues. The CDR3 DNA is TGTGCCAGCAGTTCCGCGGGTCGCGCAGCGGCCATCTACGAGCAGTACTTC. Translating gives CASSSAGRAAAIYEQYF.

The rearrangement links TRBV28 to TRBJ2-5, with 7 bases identical to TRBD1. The J call may be faulty, since TRBJ2-7 better matches the DNA end. The CDR3 contains 15 residues. Germline-derived CDR1 and CDR2 are MDHEN and SYDVKM. CDR3 amino acids: CASSLNSGGIYEQYF. The CDR3 coding sequence is TGTGCCAGCAGTTTAAATTCAGGGGGAATCTACGAGCAGTACTTC.

This clonotype was seen only a few times. This sequence joins TRBV12-3 or TRBV12-4 and TRBJ1-1; 7 positions agree with TRBD1. V trimming: 5 bases; J trimming: 3 bases; junction bases outside the gene matches: 3. The CDR3 loop spans 13 amino acids. In DNA, the CDR3 is TGTGCCAGCAGTATAGACAGGGACACTGAAGCTTTCTTT. Translating gives CASSIDRDTEAFF.

The chain uses TRBV28 and TRBJ1-2; a possible D gene is TRBD1 (6 bases). Trimming removed 5 bases at V and 3 bases at J, with 16 bases between. Germline CDR1 and CDR2: MDHEN and SYDVKM. The CDR3 loop spans 15 amino acids. The CDR3 loop is CASSDEQGYDYGYTF. As DNA, the CDR3 is TGTGCCAGCAGTGACGAACAGGGTTATGACTATGGCTACACCTTC.

A few counts support this clonotype. This chain joins TRBV4-3 and TRBJ2-6; D gene uncertain. Per the germline V gene, CDR1 is LGHNA and CDR2 is YSLEER. Trimming removed 0 bases from V and 6 bases from J, with 9 bases in between. The CDR3 has 15 amino acids. CDR3 sequence reads: CASSQDLSMANVLTF. Here the CDR3 DNA reads TGCGCCAGCAGCCAAGATCTGAGCATGGCCAACGTCCTGACTTTC.

This clonotype has a count of ten or more. The rearrangement joins TRBV7-6 to TRBJ2-5, with D maybe TRBD2 (6 bases). Trimming took 2 bases from V and 2 from J, leaving 12 bases between them. The CDR3 length is 15 residues. Germline CDR1 is SGHVS and CDR2 is FNYEAQ. CDR3 nucleotides: TGTGCCAGCAGCTTAATCGGGACTGGGCAAGAGACCCAGTACTTC. This sequence encodes CASSLIGTGQETQYF.

This clonotype was counted between two and nine times. The J gene is TRBJ2-3, the V gene TRBV29-1; TRBD2 matches 9 bases. With V trimmed by 0 bases and J by 2 bases, 21 bases remained unmatched. The CDR3 contains 21 residues. Germline CDR1 is SQVTM and CDR2 is ANQGSEA. The CDR3 sequence is CSVEDPRRREGLIRFTDTQYF. The CDR3, as DNA: TGCAGCGTTGAAGATCCGAGGCGGCGGGAGGGCCTGATCCGGTTCACAGATACGCAGTATTTT.

The rearrangement links TRBV5-1 to TRBJ1-1; D is possibly TRBD1 (6 bases). The CDR3 is 16 amino acids. Germline V gene sequence: CDR1 SGHRS, CDR2 YFSETQ. V was cut by 2 bases and J by 8 bases, with 22 bases left in between. CDR3 DNA sequence: TGCGCCAGCAGCTTTTATTCGGACAGCCCGGCCTCGGAAGCTTTCTTT. It translates to CASSFYSDSPASEAFF.

This clonotype appeared many times. The chain is built from TRBV29-1 and TRBJ2-5, with D tentatively TRBD1 (5 bases). The CDR3 is 12 amino acids. V was shortened by 6 bases and J by 4 bases, with 12 bases between the two germline ends. Germline loops: CDR1 SQVTM, CDR2 ANQGSEA. CDR3 sequence: CSVGGAGETQYF. The CDR3 nucleotides read TGCAGCGTCGGTGGGGCTGGAGAGACCCAGTACTTC.

The table lists this clonotype with many counts. V and J are TRBV4-3 and TRBJ2-6; TRBD2 might be the D (5 bases). Germline loops: CDR1 LGHNA, CDR2 YSLEER. This CDR3 comprises 16 residues. Trimming left V 0 bases short and J 2 bases short, with 8 bases between. CDR3: CASSQEFGTGANVLTF. The CDR3 nucleotides read TGCGCCAGCAGCCAAGAATTCGGGACTGGGGCCAACGTCCTGACTTTC.

This clonotype has ten or more counts. The chain links TRBV28 to TRBJ1-4; maybe TRBD1 (5 bases). The V end was cut by 7 bases, the J end by 8 bases, with 14 bases between. The CDR3 loop spans 13 amino acids. In germline, CDR1 is MDHEN, CDR2 SYDVKM. The CDR3 DNA reads TGTGCCAGCAACCGTGGGGGAGAGGAAAAACTGTTTTTT. It is translated as CASNRGGEEKLFF. Full variable domain (rest looked up from reference TRBV28 and TRBJ1-4): DVKVTQSSRYLVKRTGEKVFLECVQDMDHENMFWYRQDPGLGLRLIYFSYDVKMKEKGDIPEGYSVSREKKERFSLILESASTNQTSMYLCASNRGGEEKLFFGSGTQLSVL.

This clonotype has just a few counts. The genes are TRBV2 and TRBJ2-1; no clear D gene. The DNA end is more similar to TRBJ2-5, so the J call may be wrong. This CDR3 comprises 11 residues. Germline V gene sequence: CDR1 SNHLY, CDR2 FYNNEI. Here the CDR3 DNA reads TGTGCCACCGCTAGGGAAGAGACCCAGTACTTC. Amino acids: CATAREETQYF.

The CDR3 loop is CASSPEVVGHETQYF. The CDR3 DNA follows: TGTGCCAGCAGTCCGGAGGTGGTTGGCCATGAGACCCAGTACTTC. The chain has TRBV28 and TRBJ2-7; perhaps TRBD2 as D (5 bases). The J call may be in error: the DNA end matches TRBJ2-5 better. Germline CDR1 reads MDHEN; CDR2 reads SYDVKM. This CDR3 has 15 residues.

This clonotype was recorded a few times. The rearrangement links TRBV25-1 to TRBJ1-2, with a tentative D call TRBD1 (5 bases). CDR3 length equals 14 residues. Trimming shortened V by 4 bases and J by 5 bases, and 14 bases separated the two germline ends. Germline V gene sequence: CDR1 MGHDK, CDR2 SYGVNS. The CDR3 region is CASSVGLGAYGYTF. In DNA, the CDR3 is TGTGCCAGCAGTGTAGGGCTTGGGGCTTATGGCTACACCTTC.